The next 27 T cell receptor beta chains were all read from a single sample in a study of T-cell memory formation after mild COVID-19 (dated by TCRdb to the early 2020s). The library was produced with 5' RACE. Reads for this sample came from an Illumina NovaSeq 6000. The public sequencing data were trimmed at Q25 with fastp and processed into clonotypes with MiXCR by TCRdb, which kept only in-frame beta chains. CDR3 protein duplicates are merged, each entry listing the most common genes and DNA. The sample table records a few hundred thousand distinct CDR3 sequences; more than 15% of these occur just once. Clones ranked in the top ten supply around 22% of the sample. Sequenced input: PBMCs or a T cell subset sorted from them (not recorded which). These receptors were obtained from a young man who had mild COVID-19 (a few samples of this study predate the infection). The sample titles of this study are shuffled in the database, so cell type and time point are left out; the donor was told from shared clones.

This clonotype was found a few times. CDR3 loop: CASSLGGVSSSYEQYF. The CDR3 nucleotides are TGCGCCAGCAGCTTGGGGGGGGTCTCCAGCTCCTACGAGCAGTACTTC. The rearrangement uses TRBV5-1 and TRBJ2-7; D is possibly TRBD2 (6 bases). Trimming took off 0 bases at V and 0 bases at J, with 13 bases between the two ends. CDR3 length: 16 amino acids. In germline, CDR1 is SGHRS, CDR2 YFSETQ.

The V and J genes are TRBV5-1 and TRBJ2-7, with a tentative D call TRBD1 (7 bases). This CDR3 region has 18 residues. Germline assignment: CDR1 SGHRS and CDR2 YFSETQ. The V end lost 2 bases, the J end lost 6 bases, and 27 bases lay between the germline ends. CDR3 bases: TGCGCCAGCAGCTTTCGGTCAGGGGGGCATCCCCATGGGTGCGAGCAGTACGTC. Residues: CASSFRSGGHPHGCEQYV.

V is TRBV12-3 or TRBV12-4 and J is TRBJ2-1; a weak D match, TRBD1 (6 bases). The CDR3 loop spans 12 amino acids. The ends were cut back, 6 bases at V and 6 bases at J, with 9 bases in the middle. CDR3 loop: CASSYRVNEQFF. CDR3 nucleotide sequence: TGTGCCAGCAGCTACAGGGTCAATGAGCAGTTCTTC.

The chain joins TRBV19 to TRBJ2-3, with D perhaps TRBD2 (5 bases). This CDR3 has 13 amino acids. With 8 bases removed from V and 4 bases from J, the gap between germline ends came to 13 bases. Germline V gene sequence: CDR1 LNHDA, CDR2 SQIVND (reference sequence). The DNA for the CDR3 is TGTGCCAGTCGGACTGGAACCGCAGATACGCAGTATTTT. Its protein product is CASRTGTADTQYF.

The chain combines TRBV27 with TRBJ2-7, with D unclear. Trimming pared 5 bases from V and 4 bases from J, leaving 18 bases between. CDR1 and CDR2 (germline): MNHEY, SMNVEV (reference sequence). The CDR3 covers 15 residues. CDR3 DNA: TGTGCCAGCAGTCTCGAAGGGATCGCACAGTACGAGCAGTACTTC. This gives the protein CASSLEGIAQYEQYF.

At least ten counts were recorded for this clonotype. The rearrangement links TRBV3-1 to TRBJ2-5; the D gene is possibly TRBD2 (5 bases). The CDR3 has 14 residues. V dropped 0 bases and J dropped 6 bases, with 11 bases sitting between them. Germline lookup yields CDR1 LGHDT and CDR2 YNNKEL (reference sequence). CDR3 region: CASSQDGRGKTQYF. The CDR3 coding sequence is TGTGCCAGCAGCCAAGATGGGAGAGGAAAGACCCAGTACTTC.

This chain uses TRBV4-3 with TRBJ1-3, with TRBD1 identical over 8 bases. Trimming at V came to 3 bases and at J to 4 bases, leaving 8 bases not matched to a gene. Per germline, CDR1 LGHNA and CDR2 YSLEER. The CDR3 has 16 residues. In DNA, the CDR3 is TGCGCCAGCAGCCAGGCACAGGACAGGGAAGGAAACACCATATATTTT. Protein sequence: CASSQAQDREGNTIYF.

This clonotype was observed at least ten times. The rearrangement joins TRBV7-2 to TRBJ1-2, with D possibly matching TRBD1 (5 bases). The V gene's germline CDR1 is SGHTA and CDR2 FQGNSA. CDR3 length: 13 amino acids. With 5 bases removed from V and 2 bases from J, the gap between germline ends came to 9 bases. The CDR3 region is CASSPDKNYGYTF. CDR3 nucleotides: TGTGCCAGCAGCCCGGACAAGAACTATGGCTACACCTTC.

CDR3 coding DNA: TGTGCCAGCAGTGACTCGGACAGGGGCGAGCAGTACTTC. This translates into CASSDSDRGEQYF. J is TRBJ2-7 and V is TRBV6-4; 9 nucleotides align to TRBD1. CDR1 is MRHNA, CDR2 SNTAGT, per germline. The CDR3 covers 13 residues. With 0 bases clipped from V and 6 bases from J, the junction kept 0 bases outside the gene matches.

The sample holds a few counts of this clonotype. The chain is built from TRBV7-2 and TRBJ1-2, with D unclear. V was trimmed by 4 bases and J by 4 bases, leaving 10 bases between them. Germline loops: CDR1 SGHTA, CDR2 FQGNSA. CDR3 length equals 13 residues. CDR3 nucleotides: TGTGCCAGCAGCTATTCTATTAGCTATGGCTACACCTTC. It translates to CASSYSISYGYTF.

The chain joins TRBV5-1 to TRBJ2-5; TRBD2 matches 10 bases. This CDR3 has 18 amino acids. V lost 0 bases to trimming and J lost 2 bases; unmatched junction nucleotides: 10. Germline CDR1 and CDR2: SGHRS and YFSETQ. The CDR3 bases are TGCGCCAGCAGCTTGGGCCCAGCGGGGGGGGTCCTACAAGAGACCCAGTACTTC. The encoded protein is CASSLGPAGGVLQETQYF.

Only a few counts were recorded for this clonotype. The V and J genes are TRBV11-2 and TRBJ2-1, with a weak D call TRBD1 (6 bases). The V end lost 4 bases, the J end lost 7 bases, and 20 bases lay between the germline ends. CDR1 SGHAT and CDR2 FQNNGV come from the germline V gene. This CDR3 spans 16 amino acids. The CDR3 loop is CASSSYLIQGRNEQFF. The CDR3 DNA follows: TGTGCCAGCAGCTCCTACTTGATACAGGGTAGGAATGAGCAGTTCTTC.

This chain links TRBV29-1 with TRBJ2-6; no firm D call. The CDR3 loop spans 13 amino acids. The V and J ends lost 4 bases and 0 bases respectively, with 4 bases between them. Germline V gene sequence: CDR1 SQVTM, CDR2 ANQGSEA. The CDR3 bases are TGCAGCGTTGTATTCTCTGGGGCCAACGTCCTGACTTTC. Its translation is CSVVFSGANVLTF.

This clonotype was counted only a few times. This chain's CDR3 is CASSGEWAEAFF. For the CDR3, the DNA is TGTGCCAGCAGTGGGGAGTGGGCTGAAGCTTTCTTT. V usage is TRBV6-2 or TRBV6-3 and J usage is TRBJ1-1; D gene uncertain. The length of the CDR3 is 12 residues. V was cut by 5 bases and J by 6 bases, with 10 bases left in between. Germline V gene sequence: CDR1 MNHEY, CDR2 SVGEGT.

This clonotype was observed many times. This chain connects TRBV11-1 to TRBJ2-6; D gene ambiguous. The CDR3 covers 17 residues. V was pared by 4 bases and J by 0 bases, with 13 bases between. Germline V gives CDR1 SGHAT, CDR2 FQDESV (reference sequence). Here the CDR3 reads CASSSFQYGSGANVLTF. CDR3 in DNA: TGTGCCAGCAGCTCCTTCCAGTACGGCTCTGGGGCCAACGTCCTGACTTTC.

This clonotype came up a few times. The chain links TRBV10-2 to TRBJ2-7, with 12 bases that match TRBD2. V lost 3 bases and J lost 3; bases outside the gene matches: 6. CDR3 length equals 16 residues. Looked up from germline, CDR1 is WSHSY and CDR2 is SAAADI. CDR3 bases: TGCGCCAGCAGTGATTTCGCTAGCGGGGGGGACTACGAGCAGTACTTC. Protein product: CASSDFASGGDYEQYF.

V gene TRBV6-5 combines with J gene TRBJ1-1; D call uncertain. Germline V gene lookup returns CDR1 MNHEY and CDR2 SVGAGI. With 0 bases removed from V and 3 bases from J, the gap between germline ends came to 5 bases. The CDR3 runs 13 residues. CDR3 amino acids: CASSYSSYTEAFF. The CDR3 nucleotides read TGTGCCAGCAGTTACTCGTCCTACACTGAAGCTTTCTTT.

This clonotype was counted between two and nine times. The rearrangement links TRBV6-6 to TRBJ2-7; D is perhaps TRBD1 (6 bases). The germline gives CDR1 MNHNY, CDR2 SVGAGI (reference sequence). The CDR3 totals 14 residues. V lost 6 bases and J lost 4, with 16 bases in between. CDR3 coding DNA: TGTGCCAGCAGCAACACTGGACAGAAATACGAGCAGTACGTC. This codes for CASSNTGQKYEQYV.

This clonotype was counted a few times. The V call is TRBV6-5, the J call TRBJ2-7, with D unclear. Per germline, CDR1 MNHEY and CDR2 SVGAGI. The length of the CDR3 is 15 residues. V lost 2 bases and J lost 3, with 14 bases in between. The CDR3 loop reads CASSYRHPVSYEQYF. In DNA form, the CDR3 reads TGTGCCAGCAGTTACCGACACCCCGTGAGCTACGAGCAGTACTTC.

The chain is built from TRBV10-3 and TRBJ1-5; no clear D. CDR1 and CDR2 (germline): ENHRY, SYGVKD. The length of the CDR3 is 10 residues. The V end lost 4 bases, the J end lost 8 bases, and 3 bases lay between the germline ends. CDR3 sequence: CAISGKPQHF. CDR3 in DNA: TGTGCCATCAGTGGTAAGCCCCAGCATTTT.

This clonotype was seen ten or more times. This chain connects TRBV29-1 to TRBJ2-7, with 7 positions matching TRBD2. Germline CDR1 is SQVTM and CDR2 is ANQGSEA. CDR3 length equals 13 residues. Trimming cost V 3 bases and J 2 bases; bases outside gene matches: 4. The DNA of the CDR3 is TGCAGCGTTGAGCCCAGCGGGGCCTACGAGCAGTACTTC. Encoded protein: CSVEPSGAYEQYF.

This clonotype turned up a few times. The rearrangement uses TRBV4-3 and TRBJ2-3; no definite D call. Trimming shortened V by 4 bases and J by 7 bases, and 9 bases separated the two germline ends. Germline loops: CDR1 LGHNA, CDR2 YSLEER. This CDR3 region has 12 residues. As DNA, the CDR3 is TGCGCCAGCAGCCCCTGGGTCTATACGCAGTATTTT. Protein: CASSPWVYTQYF.

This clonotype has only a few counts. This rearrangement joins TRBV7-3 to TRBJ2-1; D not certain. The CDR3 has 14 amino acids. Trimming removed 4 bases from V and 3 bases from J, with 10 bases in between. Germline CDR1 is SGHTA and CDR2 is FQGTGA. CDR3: CASSSPDGYNEQFF. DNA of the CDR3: TGTGCCAGCAGCTCCCCGGACGGCTACAATGAGCAGTTCTTC. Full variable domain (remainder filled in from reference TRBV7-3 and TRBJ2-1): GAGVSQTPSNKVTEKGKYVELRCDPISGHTALYWYRQSLGQGPEFLIYFQGTGAADDSGLPNDRFFAVRPEGSVSTLKIQRTERGDSAVYLCASSSPDGYNEQFFGPGTRLTVL.

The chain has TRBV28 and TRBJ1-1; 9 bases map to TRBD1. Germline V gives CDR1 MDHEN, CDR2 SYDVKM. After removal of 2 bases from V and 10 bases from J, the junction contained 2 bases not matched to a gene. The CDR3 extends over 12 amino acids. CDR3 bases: TGTGCCAGCAGTTTAAGGGACAGGGCAGCTTTCTTT. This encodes CASSLRDRAAFF.

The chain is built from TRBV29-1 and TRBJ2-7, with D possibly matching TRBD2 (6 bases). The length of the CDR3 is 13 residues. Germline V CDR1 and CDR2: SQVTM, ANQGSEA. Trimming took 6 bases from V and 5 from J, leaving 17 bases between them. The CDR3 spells CSVAWDSINEQYF. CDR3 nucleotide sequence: TGCAGCGTGGCATGGGACTCTATCAACGAGCAGTACTTC.

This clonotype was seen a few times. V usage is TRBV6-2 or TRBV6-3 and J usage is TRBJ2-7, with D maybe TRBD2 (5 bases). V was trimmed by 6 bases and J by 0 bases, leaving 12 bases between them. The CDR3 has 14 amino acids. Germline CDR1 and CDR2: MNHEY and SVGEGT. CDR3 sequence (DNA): TGTGCCAGCAGCGATAGACTAAGCTCCTACGAGCAGTACGTC. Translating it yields CASSDRLSSYEQYV.

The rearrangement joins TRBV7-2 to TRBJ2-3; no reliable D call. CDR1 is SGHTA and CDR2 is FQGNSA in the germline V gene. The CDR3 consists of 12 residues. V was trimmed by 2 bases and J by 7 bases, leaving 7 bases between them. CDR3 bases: TGTGCCAGCAGCTTAACCCAGCATACGCAGTATTTT. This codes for CASSLTQHTQYF.